This entry lists 16 T cell receptor beta chains sequenced from one sample in a study of blood T cell repertoires in COVID-19. The repertoire was sequenced with immunoSEQ multiplex PCR; TCRdb's copy has only in-frame clones and lacks some. In the table there are 150,000 to 200,000 clones, 70% to 90% of which are singletons. The sample was peripheral blood. The receptor source for this set is an elderly woman with acute or convalescent COVID-19.

The chain couples TRBV11-3 to TRBJ1-2; D is unclear. The CDR3 spans 16 residues. Trimming shortened V by 0 bases and J by 2 bases, and 13 bases separated the two germline ends. In germline, CDR1 is SGHNT, CDR2 YENEEA. The CDR3 nucleotides read TGTGCCAGCAGCTTAGATCACGCTCGCAGGAACTATGGCTACACCTTC. Translating it yields CASSLDHARRNYGYTF.

V gene TRBV7-9 combines with J gene TRBJ1-3; 10 nucleotides match TRBD1. Germline-derived CDR1 and CDR2 are SEHNR and FQNEAQ (reference sequence). V dropped 4 bases and J dropped 7; count of bases not matched to a gene: 4. This CDR3 spans 14 amino acids. This CDR3 reads CASSSGQGTNTIYF. The CDR3 DNA sequence: TGTGCCAGCAGCTCGGGACAGGGGACCAACACCATATATTTT.

V gene TRBV19 combines with J gene TRBJ2-3, with D perhaps TRBD2 (6 bases). Trimming left V 4 bases short and J 3 bases short, with 11 bases between. The V gene's germline CDR1 is LNHDA and CDR2 SQIVND (reference sequence). CDR3 length equals 14 residues. The CDR3 spells CASSTLAETDTQYF. In DNA form, the CDR3 reads TGTGCCAGTAGTACCTTAGCGGAAACAGATACGCAGTATTTT.

J is TRBJ2-7 and V is TRBV5-1, with 15 bases fitting TRBD2. J lost 2 bases, V lost 4 bases, and 4 bases had no gene match. Germline loops: CDR1 SGHRS, CDR2 YFSETQ. The CDR3 has 16 amino acids. The CDR3 protein is CASSTGLAGGAYEQYF. Here the CDR3 DNA reads TGCGCCAGCAGCACGGGACTAGCGGGGGGCGCCTACGAGCAGTACTTC.

V is TRBV12-3 or TRBV12-4 and J is TRBJ2-1; 10 bases are shared with TRBD2. V shed 3 bases and J 11 bases; nucleotides not matched to a gene: 4. This CDR3 is built from 13 residues. The CDR3 coding sequence is TGTGCCAGCAGTTTGGGGACTAGCGAACAGCAGTTCTTC. Translation: CASSLGTSEQQFF.

The V call is TRBV5-1, the J call TRBJ2-5; TRBD1 is a possible D gene (6 bases). CDR1 SGHRS and CDR2 YFSETQ come from the germline V gene. V gave up 4 bases and J gave up 5 bases, with 15 bases separating them. There are 14 residues in the CDR3. CDR3 protein: CASSLDSSGETQYF. In nucleotides, the CDR3 is TGCGCCAGCAGCCTGGACAGTTCTGGTGAGACCCAGTACTTC.

The rearrangement links TRBV10-1 to TRBJ1-3; no definite D call. Looked up from germline, CDR1 is WNHNN and CDR2 is SYGVQD (reference sequence). Between the trimmed V and J ends, which lost 0 bases and 3 bases, there was a span of 6 bases. This CDR3 has 14 amino acids. The CDR3 protein is CASSESAVGNTIYF. In nucleotides, the CDR3 is TGCGCCAGCAGTGAGTCGGCGGTTGGAAACACCATATATTTT.

The J gene is TRBJ1-2, the V gene TRBV10-3; no definite D call. The CDR3 runs 13 residues. Germline V CDR1 and CDR2: ENHRY, SYGVKD. Deletions cut 6 bases from V and 7 bases from J, with 15 bases between. CDR3: CAISQGRRFGYTF. The CDR3 region has the DNA TGTGCCATCAGCCAAGGGAGGAGGTTTGGCTACACCTTC.

This clone has only a few counts. V is TRBV2 and J is TRBJ2-1, with TRBD2 matching 7 bases. Trimming removed 6 bases from V and 3 bases from J; junction bases left unmatched: 11. CDR1 is SNHLY and CDR2 is FYNNEI in the germline V gene. The CDR3 contains 16 residues. The CDR3 DNA reads as TGTGCCAGCAGGTACGGACTAGTAGCTGGCTACAATGAGCAGTTCTTC. Translated, it gives CASRYGLVAGYNEQFF.

The chain joins TRBV3-1 (or the pseudogene TRBV3-2) to TRBJ1-4; TRBD1 matches 7 bases. Germline V gives CDR1 LGHDT, CDR2 YNNKEL (reference sequence). Losses at the gene ends were 1 base for V and 7 bases for J; bases not matched to a gene: 3. The CDR3 sequence is 14 residues long. The CDR3 nucleotides are TGTGCCAGCAGCCAAGGGACAGGTGGTGAAAAACTGTTTTTT. Amino acid sequence: CASSQGTGGEKLFF.

This clone was observed once. The V call is TRBV5-4, the J call TRBJ2-1, with 8 bases fitting TRBD1. Trimming removed 4 bases from V and 7 bases from J; junction bases left unmatched: 7. The CDR3 consists of 14 residues. Looked up from germline, CDR1 is SGHNT and CDR2 is YYREEE (reference sequence). The CDR3 is CASSADRVWNEQFF. The CDR3 coding sequence is TGTGCCAGCAGCGCGGACAGGGTATGGAATGAGCAGTTCTTC.

The gene calls are TRBV24-1 and TRBJ2-3; 9 positions match TRBD2. From germline, CDR1 is KGHDR and CDR2 SFDVKD. Trimming at V came to 5 bases and at J to 0 bases, leaving 8 bases not matched to a gene. This CDR3 comprises 17 residues. This CDR3 reads CATSALGLAGSTDTQYF. In nucleotides, the CDR3 is TGTGCCACCAGTGCCCTGGGGCTAGCGGGGAGCACAGATACGCAGTATTTT.

This clone has just a few counts. This chain connects TRBV19 to TRBJ2-1, with 10 bases lining up with TRBD1. This CDR3 is 16 amino acids long. J was trimmed by 3 bases and V by 5 bases; bases with no gene match: 7. Germline V gene data show CDR1 as LNHDA and CDR2 as SQIVND (reference sequence). CDR3 in DNA: TGTGCCAGTAGTCCCCCGGGACAGGGGATCTACAATGAGCAGTTCTTC. As protein: CASSPPGQGIYNEQFF.

In this sample, this clone turned up once. The CDR3 is CAWSPGTSEQFF. For the CDR3, the DNA is TGTGCCTGGAGTCCCGGGACTAGTGAGCAGTTCTTC. The V and J genes are TRBV30 and TRBJ2-1, with 8 bases identical to TRBD2. Germline V CDR1 and CDR2: GTSNPN, SVGIG (reference sequence). Trimming removed 2 bases from V and 9 bases from J; junction bases left unmatched: 3. The CDR3 covers 12 residues.

This clone was observed a single time. The V and J genes are TRBV10-3 and TRBJ2-6; D might be TRBD2 (5 bases). V was pared by 4 bases and J by 1 base, with 8 bases between. The germline V gene has CDR1 ENHRY and CDR2 SYGVKD. The CDR3 is 15 residues long. The CDR3 loop is CAISGPGSGANVLTF. The DNA of the CDR3 is TGTGCCATCAGTGGCCCGGGGTCTGGGGCCAACGTCCTGACTTTC.

The chain carries TRBV3-1 (or the pseudogene TRBV3-2) and TRBJ2-7, with D possibly TRBD1 on 7 matching bases. This CDR3 region has 14 residues. In germline, CDR1 is LGHDT, CDR2 YNNKEL (reference sequence). Trimming cost V 4 bases and J 6 bases, with 16 bases left between them. The CDR3 is CASSLLSGGREQYF. CDR3 coding DNA: TGTGCCAGCAGCCTCCTATCAGGGGGGCGCGAGCAGTACTTC.